This T cell receptor (beta chain) was found in a study of regulatory T cells in long-lasting Graves disease. Described time point: newly diagnosed GD, antithyroid drugs for less than 3 months. There was RNA extracted from PBMCs, and the TCR library was made from it. The CDR3 is 12 residues long. Germline values: CDR1 SQVTM, CDR2 ANQGSEA. V was pared by 6 bases and J by 6 bases, with 11 bases between. Arm-PCR of CDR3 regions with iRepertoire HTBI primers generated TCR beta libraries. Each CDR3 protein gets one entry after TCRdb re-called the multiplex PCR reads with MiXCR. The sample lists about 500,000 distinct CDR3 sequences; about 17% were seen once. This sample also belongs to another study, concerning T cells in Graves' hyperthyroidism and ophthalmopathy. This second report adds: Stable disease denoted Graves' hyperthyroidism without ophthalmopathy progression within 18 months. Those patients with uncontrolled infection, other autoimmune disease, pregnancy or lactation were excluded. A model using 13 V-J features told ophthalmopathy apart from stable hyperthyroidism.

The TCR originated in a man aged 40-49 years with Graves disease. V gene TRBV29-1 combines with J gene TRBJ1-4, with D perhaps matching TRBD1 (5 bases). The input for sequencing was peripheral blood mononuclear cells (PBMCs), taken at new diagnosis, from a patient treated with antithyroid drugs. The CDR3 protein is CSVSGEDEKLFF. In nucleotides, the CDR3 is TGCAGCGTCTCGGGGGAAGATGAAAAACTGTTTTTT.